This TCR beta chain was retrieved from a study of blood T cell repertoires in COVID-19. The wider study: Donors in the United States, Italy and Spain gave samples during acute or convalescent COVID-19.

The CDR3 covers 11 residues. Germline CDR1 DFQATT, CDR2 SNEGSKA (reference sequence). Trimming removed 4 bases from V and 5 bases from J, with 9 bases in between. Sequenced by immunoSEQ multiplex PCR; TCRdb stores in-frame clones only, minus some. The sample includes over 150,000 clones, roughly 87% of them seen just once. Sequences were obtained from peripheral blood. The receptor was derived from a woman in her fifties or sixties who had recovered from COVID-19. V usage is TRBV20-1 and J usage is TRBJ2-7; possible D gene TRBD1, 6 bases. The CDR3 protein is CSATQGNEQYF. The CDR3 DNA is TGCAGTGCTACACAGGGTAACGAGCAGTACTTC.